Sequencing of this T cell receptor beta chain was carried out in a study of shared clonotypes between healthy human individuals. V lost 0 bases, J lost 8 bases, and 7 bases lay in between. Per the germline V gene, CDR1 is MNHEY and CDR2 is SVGAGI. CDR3 length equals 12 residues. TCRdb keeps only in-frame clones here, not all; method: immunoSEQ multiplex PCR. The table includes some 2,500,000 clones, roughly 93% detected once. The sequenced sample was naive CD4+ T cells from PBMCs. The subset was: CD45RA+ positively selected. This TCR came from a man aged 18 to 29 in good health. Some clones in this sample may be carry-over from other donors' samples. The rearrangement joins TRBV6-5 to TRBJ1-2; the D gene is possibly TRBD1 (5 bases). This chain's CDR3 is CASSYSWGGYTF. As DNA, the CDR3 is TGTGCCAGCAGTTACTCATGGGGGGGCTACACCTTC.